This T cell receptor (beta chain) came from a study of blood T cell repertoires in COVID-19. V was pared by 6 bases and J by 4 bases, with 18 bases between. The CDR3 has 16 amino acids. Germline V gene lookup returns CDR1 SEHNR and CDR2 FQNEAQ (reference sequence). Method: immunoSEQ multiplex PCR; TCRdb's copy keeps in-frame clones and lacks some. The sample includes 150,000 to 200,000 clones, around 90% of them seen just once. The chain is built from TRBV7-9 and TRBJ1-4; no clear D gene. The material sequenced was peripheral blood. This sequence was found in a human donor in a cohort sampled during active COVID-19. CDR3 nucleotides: TGTGCCAGCAGTCGTCTCCTGGGGAGCAGTAATGAAAAACTGTTTTTT. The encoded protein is CASSRLLGSSNEKLFF.